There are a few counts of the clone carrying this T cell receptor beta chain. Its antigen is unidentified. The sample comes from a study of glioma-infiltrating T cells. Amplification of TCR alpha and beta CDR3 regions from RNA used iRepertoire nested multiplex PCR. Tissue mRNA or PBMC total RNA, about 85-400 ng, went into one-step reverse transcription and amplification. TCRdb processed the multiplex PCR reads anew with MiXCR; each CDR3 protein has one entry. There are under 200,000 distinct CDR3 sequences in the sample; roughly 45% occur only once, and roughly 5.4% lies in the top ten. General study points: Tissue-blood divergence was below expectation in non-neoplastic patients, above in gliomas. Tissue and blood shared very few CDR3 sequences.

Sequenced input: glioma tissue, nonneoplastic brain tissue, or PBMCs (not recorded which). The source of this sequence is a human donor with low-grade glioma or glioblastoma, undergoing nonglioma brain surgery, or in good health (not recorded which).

CDR3 DNA sequence: TGTGCCACCGGAGGGAGCGGAAACAATGAGCAGTTCTTC. Its translation: CATGGSGNNEQFF. The V gene is TRBV10-3, the J gene TRBJ2-1; possible D gene TRBD2, 6 bases. Germline CDR1 and CDR2: ENHRY and SYGVKD. The CDR3 has 13 amino acids. V was cut by 10 bases and J by 5 bases, with 15 bases left in between.